These 12 T cell receptor beta chains came from one sample sequenced in a study of T cells in Graves' hyperthyroidism and ophthalmopathy. The investigators amplified TCR beta CDR3 regions from RNA transcripts. First-round RT-PCR with HTBI primers amplified the TCR CDR3 region. TCRdb called the multiplex PCR reads again in MiXCR, with one record for every CDR3 protein. The table has some 180,000 distinct CDR3 sequences, about a sixth seen once. The specimen sequenced was blood. Receptor source: a woman between 50 and 59 years old with Graves' hyperthyroidism.

This clonotype was counted many times. This chain links TRBV24-1 with TRBJ2-3; no firm D call. This CDR3 has 17 residues. The germline V and J ends were trimmed by 0 bases and 0 bases, with 12 bases remaining between them. Germline-derived CDR1 and CDR2 are KGHDR and SFDVKD. CDR3 DNA sequence: TGTGCCACCAGTGATTTGCAAGGGCACACTAGCACAGATACGCAGTATTTT. It codes for CATSDLQGHTSTDTQYF.

The table lists this clonotype with many counts. The chain has TRBV7-8 and TRBJ2-3; D might be TRBD1 (5 bases). Germline V gene data show CDR1 as SGHVS and CDR2 as FQNEAQ. The CDR3 contains 16 residues. The germline V and J ends were trimmed by 4 bases and 1 base, with 15 bases remaining between them. CDR3 loop: CASSSFDRGGTDTQYF. Here the CDR3 DNA reads TGTGCCAGCAGCTCCTTTGACAGAGGCGGCACAGATACGCAGTATTTT.

This clonotype was counted between two and nine times. This chain joins TRBV11-2 and TRBJ1-6; 9 nucleotides match TRBD1. The germline V gene has CDR1 SGHAT and CDR2 FQNNGV. This CDR3 comprises 18 residues. J was trimmed by 7 bases and V by 2 bases; bases with no gene match: 12. DNA for the CDR3: TGTGCCAGCAGCTTAACTACTGCCGGGACAGGGAAAAATTCACCCCTCCACTTT. Amino acids: CASSLTTAGTGKNSPLHF.

This clonotype has a count of ten or more. The genes are TRBV11-3 and TRBJ2-1, with D uncertain. Trimming stripped 1 base from V and 4 bases from J, with 17 bases between. The CDR3 extends over 17 amino acids. Germline assignment: CDR1 SGHNT and CDR2 YENEEA. The CDR3, as DNA: TGTGCCAGCAGCTTAGCCCGAGACCTCGTATTGTACAATGAGCAGTTCTTC. Its translation: CASSLARDLVLYNEQFF.

This clonotype has at least ten counts. The V and J genes are TRBV11-3 and TRBJ2-1; 9 positions agree with TRBD1. The CDR3 spans 18 residues. CDR1 and CDR2 from the germline V gene are SGHNT and YENEEA. Losses at the gene ends were 1 base for V and 4 bases for J; bases not matched to a gene: 11. Here the CDR3 DNA reads TGTGCCAGCAGCTTAGTCGGTTGGATGGGACAGGGTTACAATGAGCAGTTCTTC. This gives the protein CASSLVGWMGQGYNEQFF.

This clonotype was counted ten times or more. This chain connects TRBV7-8 to TRBJ2-5; D is unresolved. The CDR3 contains 14 residues. Trimming pared 2 bases from V and 2 bases from J, leaving 9 bases between. Germline loops: CDR1 SGHVS, CDR2 FQNEAQ. CDR3 residues: CASSLPTQQETQYF. The DNA of the CDR3 is TGTGCCAGCAGCTTACCCACCCAACAAGAGACCCAGTACTTC.

The sample holds many counts of this clonotype. This chain connects TRBV30 to TRBJ1-5; 10 bases map to TRBD1. CDR1 and CDR2 (germline): GTSNPN, SVGIG (reference sequence). The CDR3 is 16 residues long. Losses at the gene ends were 3 bases for V and 6 bases for J; bases not matched to a gene: 11. In DNA, the CDR3 is TGTGCCTGGAGCGTCCCCTCCGGGACAGGGGCTCAGCCCCAGCATTTT. This sequence encodes CAWSVPSGTGAQPQHF.

This clonotype has a handful of counts. V usage is TRBV20-1 and J usage is TRBJ2-1; 9 bases agree with TRBD1. This CDR3 region has 16 residues. J gave up 3 bases and V 6 bases, and 12 bases lay outside the gene matches. Per the germline V gene, CDR1 is DFQATT and CDR2 is SNEGSKA (reference sequence). The CDR3, as DNA: TGCAGTGCCAAAACCCCGGGACAGGGTATCTACAATGAGCAGTTCTTC. It is translated as CSAKTPGQGIYNEQFF.

The chain couples TRBV20-1 to TRBJ2-1, with 14 nucleotides matching TRBD2. With 6 bases clipped from V and 0 bases from J, the junction kept 10 bases outside the gene matches. The CDR3 has 18 amino acids. Germline lookup yields CDR1 DFQATT and CDR2 SNEGSKA (reference sequence). The CDR3 spells CSARGLAGAASSYNEQFF. The DNA for the CDR3 is TGCAGTGCCAGGGGACTAGCGGGAGCCGCAAGCTCCTACAATGAGCAGTTCTTC.

This clonotype came up many times. The chain joins TRBV27 to TRBJ2-7, with TRBD2 matching over 12 bases. Germline-derived CDR1 and CDR2 are MNHEY and SMNVEV (reference sequence). This CDR3 region has 18 residues. V lost 4 bases to trimming and J lost 0 bases; unmatched junction nucleotides: 10. The CDR3 reads CASSSGTSGFPFSYEQYF. The CDR3 DNA is TGTGCCAGCAGTTCTGGGACTAGCGGGTTTCCTTTCTCCTACGAGCAGTACTTC.

This clonotype was detected many times. V gene TRBV20-1 combines with J gene TRBJ1-2; D gene ambiguous. Germline V CDR1 and CDR2: DFQATT, SNEGSKA (reference sequence). The CDR3 length is 13 residues. With 0 bases removed from V and 8 bases from J, the gap between germline ends came to 13 bases. CDR3 coding DNA: TGCAGTGCTAGAGATGATCGGGGATTAGGCTACACCTTC. This sequence encodes CSARDDRGLGYTF.

Many counts were recorded for this clonotype. The chain is built from TRBV14 and TRBJ2-1, with 12 bases fitting TRBD2. Germline V gene data show CDR1 as SGHDN and CDR2 as FVKESK. CDR3 size: 15 residues. V trimming: 0 bases; J trimming: 12 bases; junction bases outside the gene matches: 6. The CDR3: CASSQDGSSGRAQFF. The CDR3 nucleotides read TGTGCCAGCAGCCAAGATGGGTCTAGCGGGAGGGCGCAGTTCTTC.